This record covers a single TCR beta chain. The target antigen is unknown. This entry is derived from a study of shared clonotypes between healthy human individuals. Findings and caveats of the study: Incompleteness in sorted-subset sequencing, despite large depth, was shown by rarefaction. Naive subsets tended to show greater estimated richness than memory subsets.

The CDR3 covers 15 residues. The V end was cut by 7 bases, the J end by 0 bases, with 14 bases between. Germline CDR1 is SGHDT and CDR2 is YYEEEE. Profiling relied on immunoSEQ multiplex PCR, and the TCRdb table lists in-frame clones only, not all of them. The repertoire includes some 2,500,000 clones, more than 85% of them detected once, and roughly 0.39% sits in the top ten. The receptor was derived from a man between 18 and 29 years old in good health. Some clones in this sample may be carry-over from other donors' samples. Material: naive CD4+ T cells from PBMCs. The subset was: CD45RA+ positively selected. This chain links TRBV5-6 with TRBJ2-1; D call uncertain. The CDR3 DNA reads TGTGCCAGCGCGCCCAAGCTGAGCTCCTACAATGAGCAGTTCTTC. It is translated as CASAPKLSSYNEQFF.